These 20 T cell receptor beta chains originate from one sample sequenced in a study of blood T cell repertoires in COVID-19. Clones were sequenced by immunoSEQ multiplex PCR, and TCRdb holds only the in-frame ones, with some missing. The sample records under 250,000 clones, approximately 82% being singletons. The sample was peripheral blood. Source of these receptors: a woman aged 80 or over with acute or convalescent COVID-19.

The genes are TRBV11-3 and TRBJ2-1; 10 bases fit TRBD2. The V and J ends lost 1 base and 7 bases, in that order; junction bases with no gene match: 7. The CDR3 loop spans 16 amino acids. CDR1 and CDR2 (germline): SGHNT, YENEEA. The CDR3 sequence is CASSLGASGGKNEQFF. The CDR3 DNA reads as TGTGCCAGCAGCTTAGGGGCTAGCGGGGGCAAAAATGAGCAGTTCTTC.

DNA of the CDR3: TGTGCCAGCTCACCAAGGACGGGACAGGGGAACTATGGCTACACCTTC. Its protein is CASSPRTGQGNYGYTF. This chain joins TRBV18 and TRBJ1-2, with TRBD1 matching over 10 bases. The length of the CDR3 is 16 residues. The junction had 5 bases not matched to a gene; V was cut back by 2 bases and J by 2 bases. Germline CDR1 is KGHSH and CDR2 is LQKENI.

The rearrangement joins TRBV14 to TRBJ2-3; the D gene is possibly TRBD2 (6 bases). V lost 1 base to trimming and J lost 14 bases, with 22 bases between them. CDR1 is SGHDN, CDR2 FVKESK, per germline. The CDR3 is made up of 15 amino acids. CDR3 sequence (DNA): TGTGCCAGCAGCCAAGGTTTCGACGGTCGCGGGGAGTGGTATTTT. Its protein product is CASSQGFDGRGEWYF.

This chain connects TRBV12-3 or TRBV12-4 to TRBJ1-1; D is undetermined. The CDR3 loop spans 13 amino acids. The V gene lost 0 bases and the J gene lost 10 bases, with 12 bases spanning the gap. CDR3 protein: CASSLARGMGAFF. Written as DNA, the CDR3 is TGTGCCAGCAGTTTAGCGCGAGGGATGGGAGCTTTCTTT.

V gene TRBV15 combines with J gene TRBJ2-1, with D possibly being TRBD1 (5 bases). The CDR3 spans 12 residues. The germline V gene encodes CDR1 LNHNV and CDR2 YYDKDF (reference sequence). V was clipped by 6 bases and J by 10 bases, with 13 bases between them. This chain's CDR3 is CATRSRQPEQFF. CDR3 DNA: TGTGCCACCAGATCTCGACAGCCAGAGCAGTTCTTC.

This rearrangement joins TRBV11-3 to TRBJ2-1; 9 bases are shared with TRBD2. Germline CDR1 reads SGHNT; CDR2 reads YENEEA. After removal of 5 bases from V and 4 bases from J, the junction contained 12 bases not matched to a gene. The CDR3 is 17 residues long. This CDR3 is CASSAPRAGGWYNEQFF. The CDR3 DNA is TGTGCCAGCAGCGCCCCCCGAGCGGGGGGCTGGTACAATGAGCAGTTCTTC.

This chain connects TRBV10-3 to TRBJ2-3; weak D call: TRBD1 (6 bases). The V gene's germline CDR1 is ENHRY and CDR2 SYGVKD. V lost 0 bases, J lost 4 bases, and 14 bases lay in between. The CDR3 sequence is 16 residues long. CDR3 residues: CAISESPGVGADTQYF. CDR3 in DNA: TGTGCCATCAGTGAGTCACCAGGGGTTGGGGCAGATACGCAGTATTTT.

This chain connects TRBV19 to TRBJ1-5; D gene unclear. CDR1 and CDR2 (germline): LNHDA, SQIVND (reference sequence). There are 14 residues in the CDR3. Deletions cut 3 bases from V and 4 bases from J, with 10 bases between. For the CDR3, the DNA is TGTGCCAGTAGTATCGCAGGTGAGAATCAGCCCCAGCATTTT. This gives the protein CASSIAGENQPQHF.

V gene TRBV9 combines with J gene TRBJ1-3, with D possibly being TRBD1 (6 bases). Germline assignment: CDR1 SGDLS and CDR2 YYNGEE. Trimming took 4 bases from V and 4 from J, leaving 15 bases between them. CDR3 size: 15 residues. The CDR3 sequence: CASSQDSFAGNTIYF. CDR3 coding DNA: TGTGCCAGCAGCCAGGACAGCTTTGCGGGAAACACCATATATTTT. The full variable domain, rest sourced from reference TRBV9 and TRBJ1-3, is DSGVTQTPKHLITATGQRVTLRCSPRSGDLSVYWYQQSLDQGLQFLIQYYNGEERAKGNILERFSAQQFPDLHSELNLSSLELGDSALYFCASSQDSFAGNTIYFGEGSWLTVV.

The gene calls are TRBV7-9 and TRBJ1-4; possibly TRBD1 for D (6 bases). The CDR3 is 14 amino acids. Trimming removed 4 bases at V and 7 bases at J, with 13 bases between. The germline V gene encodes CDR1 SEHNR and CDR2 FQNEAQ (reference sequence). The CDR3 loop reads CASSSAGAGEKLFF. The DNA of the CDR3 is TGTGCCAGCAGCTCGGCAGGGGCGGGTGAAAAACTGTTTTTT.

J is TRBJ2-3 and V is TRBV2; TRBD2 matches 7 bases. V was pared by 4 bases and J by 4 bases, with 8 bases of the junction left unmatched. CDR3 length equals 15 residues. CDR1 SNHLY and CDR2 FYNNEI come from the germline V gene. The CDR3 loop reads CASSARTRGADTQYF. DNA of the CDR3: TGTGCCAGCAGTGCCCGGACTAGGGGTGCAGATACGCAGTATTTT.

This clone was seen once. The V gene is TRBV28, the J gene TRBJ1-2; D is possibly TRBD1 (6 bases). The CDR3 runs to 13 residues. V was cut by 10 bases and J by 4 bases, with 16 bases left in between. Per germline, CDR1 MDHEN and CDR2 SYDVKM. This CDR3 reads CAIGGGGVYGYTF. The CDR3 nucleotides read TGTGCCATCGGCGGGGGGGGCGTCTATGGCTACACCTTC.

V and J are TRBV19 and TRBJ1-5, with D perhaps TRBD1 (5 bases). Germline V lookup: CDR1 LNHDA, CDR2 SQIVND (reference sequence). The CDR3 has 12 amino acids. V was cut by 8 bases and J by 4 bases, with 9 bases left in between. The CDR3 loop is CASGALNQPQHF. The CDR3 bases are TGTGCCAGTGGGGCCTTGAATCAGCCCCAGCATTTT.

This chain uses TRBV29-1 with TRBJ1-3; 9 nucleotides match TRBD1. The V segment lost 2 bases and the J segment 0 bases; nucleotides outside the gene matches: 11. The CDR3 has 18 amino acids. The germline V gene encodes CDR1 SQVTM and CDR2 ANQGSEA. This chain's CDR3 is CSVEWGQGPTHSGNTIYF. CDR3 DNA sequence: TGCAGCGTTGAATGGGGACAGGGACCTACCCACTCTGGAAACACCATATATTTT.

This clone has only one observation. The chain couples TRBV6-5 to TRBJ2-2; 8 bases map to TRBD1. Germline V gene data show CDR1 as MNHEY and CDR2 as SVGAGI. The CDR3 runs to 14 residues. The ends lost 7 bases at V and 4 bases at J; junction bases unmatched: 5. The CDR3, as DNA: TGTGCCAGCACTTTCAGGGGGCCCACCGGGGAGCTGTTTTTT. Translated, it gives CASTFRGPTGELFF.

The chain combines TRBV6-5 with TRBJ2-7, with D perhaps matching TRBD2 (5 bases). The CDR3 extends over 13 amino acids. Germline values: CDR1 MNHEY, CDR2 SVGAGI. V was clipped by 2 bases and J by 7 bases, with 12 bases between them. The CDR3, as DNA: TGTGCCAGCAGTTACCCCCCCCCGGGAGAGCAGTACTTC. It encodes CASSYPPPGEQYF.

V and J are TRBV7-3 and TRBJ1-5; no firm D call. This CDR3 spans 13 amino acids. Per germline, CDR1 SGHTA and CDR2 FQGTGA. Trimming shortened V by 0 bases and J by 5 bases, and 5 bases separated the two germline ends. The CDR3 here is CASSLTGDQPQHF. Written as DNA, the CDR3 is TGTGCCAGCAGCTTAACCGGGGATCAGCCCCAGCATTTT.

This clone was found a few times. The chain combines TRBV6-2 or TRBV6-3 with TRBJ1-6; D gene unclear. The CDR3 has 14 residues. Germline CDR1 is MNHEY and CDR2 is SVGEGT. Trimming took 2 bases from V and 10 from J, leaving 12 bases between them. CDR3 coding DNA: TGTGCCAGCAGTTACGGAGATTCGGGATCACCCCTCCACTTT. It specifies CASSYGDSGSPLHF.

The chain uses TRBV5-6 and TRBJ1-6; D is ambiguous. V lost 4 bases, J lost 14 bases, and 10 bases lay in between. CDR1 is SGHDT and CDR2 is YYEEEE in the germline V gene. This CDR3 spans 11 amino acids. The CDR3 here is CASSVGSTLHF. The CDR3 DNA is TGTGCCAGCAGCGTAGGGAGTACCCTCCACTTT.

The CDR3 nucleotides are TGTGCCAGCGAAGGGGGCCCTAATGAAAAACTGTTTTTT. Protein product: CASEGGPNEKLFF. This sequence joins TRBV28 and TRBJ1-4; 7 bases match TRBD1. J was trimmed by 3 bases and V by 8 bases; bases with no gene match: 3. The CDR3 covers 13 residues. CDR1 and CDR2 (germline): MDHEN, SYDVKM.